Following are 18 T cell receptor beta chains from one sample sequenced in a study of cytomegalovirus exposure and HLA in healthy donors. The PCR had 60 Vbeta and 13 Jbeta primers. TCRdb's table, derived via immunoSEQ multiplex PCR, lists solely in-frame clones and lacks some. Among about 160,000 clones listed, 65% to 85% were seen once. The specimen sequenced was PBMCs. These receptors all come from a woman aged 18-35 years in good health and CMV-seronegative.

The V gene is TRBV19, the J gene TRBJ2-1; D is ambiguous. CDR3 length: 15 residues. The V end lost 5 bases, the J end lost 0 bases, and 11 bases lay between the germline ends. The germline V gene encodes CDR1 LNHDA and CDR2 SQIVND (reference sequence). The CDR3 sequence is CASSLEVSSYNEQFF. The DNA for the CDR3 is TGTGCCAGTAGTCTCGAGGTTAGCTCCTACAATGAGCAGTTCTTC.

This chain joins TRBV5-1 and TRBJ2-6, with TRBD1 identical over 8 bases. Germline values: CDR1 SGHRS, CDR2 YFSETQ. The CDR3 has 16 residues. V was pared by 4 bases and J by 3 bases, with 6 bases of the junction left unmatched. The CDR3 nucleotides are TGCGCCAGCAGCAAGGACAGGGTCAGTGGGGCCAACGTCCTGACTTTC. It translates to CASSKDRVSGANVLTF. Full variable domain (outside the CDR3, taken from reference TRBV5-1 and TRBJ2-6): KAGVTQTPRYLIKTRGQQVTLSCSPISGHRSVSWYQQTPGQGLQFLFEYFSETQRNKGNFPGRFSGRQFSNSRSEMNVSTLELGDSALYLCASSKDRVSGANVLTFGAGSRLTVL.

The CDR3 DNA is TGTGCCAGCACTGGAGAAAGGGGCCAACAGGTGGTTTGGAAGGAGCAGTACTTC. Residues: CASTGERGQQVVWKEQYF. The rearrangement uses TRBV28 and TRBJ2-5; TRBD1 is a possible D gene (5 bases). Germline V gene data show CDR1 as MDHEN and CDR2 as SYDVKM. V was clipped by 7 bases and J by 11 bases, with 35 bases between them. CDR3 length: 18 residues. The full variable domain, in which reference TRBV28 and TRBJ2-5 provide the parts outside the CDR3, is DVKVTQSSRYLVKRTGEKVFLECVQDMDHENMFWYRQDPGLGLRLIYFSYDVKMKEKGDIPEGYSVSREKKERFSLILESASTNQTSMYLCASTGERGQQVVWKEQYFGPGTRLLVL.

This clone has just a few counts. The chain employs TRBV2 and TRBJ2-2; TRBD1 is a possible D gene (6 bases). The germline V and J ends were trimmed by 3 bases and 3 bases, with 14 bases remaining between them. CDR1 and CDR2 (germline): SNHLY, FYNNEI. The CDR3 consists of 16 residues. CDR3 DNA: TGTGCCAGCAGTGAGTGGGTGACAGGCTACACCGGGGAGCTGTTTTTT. It translates to CASSEWVTGYTGELFF.

This clone has only one observation. The V and J genes are TRBV5-6 and TRBJ1-2; no clear D gene. The CDR3 contains 13 residues. CDR1 is SGHDT and CDR2 is YYEEEE in the germline V gene. Deletions cut 0 bases from V and 0 bases from J, with 3 bases between. CDR3 amino acids: CASSLAANYGYTF. The DNA for the CDR3 is TGTGCCAGCAGCTTGGCAGCTAACTATGGCTACACCTTC.

V and J are TRBV28 and TRBJ2-7, with 7 positions matching TRBD2. This CDR3 is built from 15 residues. Germline CDR1 MDHEN, CDR2 SYDVKM. The J segment lost 4 bases and the V segment lost 6 bases, leaving 12 bases of the junction unmatched. CDR3 nucleotide sequence: TGTGCCAGCAGCTCCCGGGTGAGCGGGGTATACGAGCAGTACTTC. Translation: CASSSRVSGVYEQYF.

The DNA for the CDR3 is TGTGCCAGCCCTAAAGACAGGCCAACGGATGAAGCTTTCTTT. Its translation: CASPKDRPTDEAFF. V gene TRBV9 combines with J gene TRBJ1-1; a possible D gene is TRBD1 (6 bases). V was trimmed by 7 bases and J by 7 bases, leaving 20 bases between them. CDR1 and CDR2 (germline): SGDLS, YYNGEE. The CDR3 runs to 14 residues. Variable domain in full (rest from reference TRBV9 and TRBJ1-1): DSGVTQTPKHLITATGQRVTLRCSPRSGDLSVYWYQQSLDQGLQFLIQYYNGEERAKGNILERFSAQQFPDLHSELNLSSLELGDSALYFCASPKDRPTDEAFFGQGTRLTVV.

The chain joins TRBV18 to TRBJ1-2; TRBD1 aligns across 7 bases. Germline V gives CDR1 KGHSH, CDR2 LQKENI. This CDR3 spans 16 amino acids. Trimming removed 1 base from V and 4 bases from J; junction bases left unmatched: 9. In DNA, the CDR3 is TGTGCCAGCTCACCACGGGGACAGCAAGCCGCCTATGGCTACACCTTC. Its protein is CASSPRGQQAAYGYTF.

This clone was detected only a few times. V and J are TRBV9 and TRBJ2-1, with 11 bases matching TRBD2. V lost 6 bases and J lost 7; bases outside the gene matches: 12. This CDR3 region has 16 residues. Germline loops: CDR1 SGDLS, CDR2 YYNGEE. CDR3 coding DNA: TGTGCCAGCAACCCTCATAGCGGGGGGGCCGGGAATGAGCAGTTCTTC. Amino acids: CASNPHSGGAGNEQFF.

This chain joins TRBV11-2 and TRBJ1-6, with D tentatively TRBD1 (6 bases). Germline lookup yields CDR1 SGHAT and CDR2 FQNNGV. This CDR3 has 14 amino acids. V lost 4 bases, J lost 8 bases, and 12 bases lay in between. The CDR3 DNA reads as TGTGCCAGCAGCTCAACTGGGGGCGATTCACCCCTCCACTTT. Encoded protein: CASSSTGGDSPLHF.

This clone has a handful of counts. The V gene is TRBV7-9, the J gene TRBJ1-2; 7 bases match TRBD1. Germline V gene data show CDR1 as SEHNR and CDR2 as FQNEAQ (reference sequence). The V and J ends lost 4 bases and 6 bases, in that order; junction bases with no gene match: 2. The CDR3 loop spans 12 amino acids. CDR3 bases: TGTGCCAGCAGCTCAGGGGGTAATGGCTACACCTTC. It yields the protein CASSSGGNGYTF.

The sample holds a few counts of this clone. The V and J genes are TRBV5-1 and TRBJ1-2; D may be TRBD1 (5 bases). V lost 3 bases and J lost 6, with 12 bases in between. The germline V gene encodes CDR1 SGHRS and CDR2 YFSETQ. The CDR3 consists of 13 residues. This CDR3 reads CASSWGEYDGYTF. DNA of the CDR3: TGCGCCAGCAGCTGGGGGGAATACGATGGCTACACCTTC. Full variable domain (remainder filled in from reference TRBV5-1 and TRBJ1-2): KAGVTQTPRYLIKTRGQQVTLSCSPISGHRSVSWYQQTPGQGLQFLFEYFSETQRNKGNFPGRFSGRQFSNSRSEMNVSTLELGDSALYLCASSWGEYDGYTFGSGTRLTVV.

The chain is built from TRBV4-1 and TRBJ1-4; TRBD1 matches at 11 bases. The CDR3 sequence is 15 residues long. The trim removed 1 base at V and 7 bases at J, leaving 2 bases unmatched. Germline V gene sequence: CDR1 MGHRA, CDR2 YSYEKL. The CDR3 DNA reads TGCGCCAGCAGCCAAGCCGGGACAGGGGGTGAAAAACTGTTTTTT. Protein: CASSQAGTGGEKLFF.

The CDR3 DNA sequence: TGTGCCAGCAGCCAGGACACCACTGAAGCTTTCTTT. Amino acid sequence: CASSQDTTEAFF. V gene TRBV6-6 combines with J gene TRBJ1-1; possible D gene TRBD1, 5 bases. This CDR3 contains 12 residues. Germline loops: CDR1 MNHNY, CDR2 SVGAGI (reference sequence). V dropped 6 bases and J dropped 4 bases, with 9 bases sitting between them.

The V call is TRBV11-3, the J call TRBJ2-5; the match to TRBD2 covers 8 bases. The DNA end favors TRBJ2-7, so the J call may be wrong. The CDR3 extends over 14 amino acids. The V gene's germline CDR1 is SGHNT and CDR2 YENEEA. The CDR3: CASSLAGGPFEQYF. Written as DNA, the CDR3 is TGTGCCAGCAGCTTAGCGGGGGGGCCCTTCGAGCAGTACTTC.

In nucleotides, the CDR3 is TGTGCCAGCAGTTTCCCCCCCGGACAGGGGGGTAGTCCCGGGGAGCTGTTTTTT. The encoded protein is CASSFPPGQGGSPGELFF. The chain uses TRBV27 and TRBJ2-2; 10 bases align to TRBD1. CDR1 and CDR2 from the germline V gene are MNHEY and SMNVEV (reference sequence). There are 18 residues in the CDR3. Trimming removed 3 bases from V and 6 bases from J; junction bases left unmatched: 13.

This chain joins TRBV28 and TRBJ1-4; D not resolved. Trimming removed 2 bases at V and 10 bases at J, with 11 bases between. The CDR3 contains 13 residues. Looked up from germline, CDR1 is MDHEN and CDR2 is SYDVKM. The CDR3, as DNA: TGTGCCAGCAGTTTACTTCAGGTTTCAAAACTGTTTTTT. It specifies CASSLLQVSKLFF.

This rearrangement joins TRBV19 to TRBJ2-1; D gene unclear. The CDR3 totals 13 residues. Trimming stripped 3 bases from V and 3 bases from J, with 6 bases between. Per germline, CDR1 LNHDA and CDR2 SQIVND (reference sequence). CDR3 nucleotide sequence: TGTGCCAGTAGTATTTCAGTCTACAATGAGCAGTTCTTC. Translation gives CASSISVYNEQFF.